The present T cell receptor (beta chain) was sequenced within a study of T cell repertoires in cytomegalovirus infection. Across the study: CMV epitopes in the study were HLA-C-restricted (recently identified) and HLA-B-restricted (well studied). Evidence of both CMV infection and a matching HLA type came from public TCR beta signatures. Regarding the study as a whole: Carriage of CMV together with the relevant HLA was identifiable through cumulative public TCR beta family frequency.

With 3 bases clipped from V and 1 base from J, the junction kept 12 bases outside the gene matches. The CDR3 contains 17 residues. Germline V gene lookup returns CDR1 LGHNA and CDR2 YSLEER. In the case of this clonotype: The antigen remains unidentified.

TCRdb reprocessed the reads via MiXCR and lists one record per CDR3 protein. The sample has 800,000 to 950,000 distinct CDR3 sequences, about 30% seen once. The receptor was isolated from a human donor in good health (CMV status not recorded). Some clones in this sample may be carry-over from other donors' samples. J is TRBJ2-7 and V is TRBV4-3, with TRBD2 identical over 7 bases. Sequencing was performed on cultured CD8+ T cells from PBMCs, taken from culture after CMV antigen stimulation. The CDR3 DNA follows: TGCGCCAGCAGCCACCCCGCGGGGGTATTTGATTCCTACGAGCAGTACTTC. This encodes CASSHPAGVFDSYEQYF.